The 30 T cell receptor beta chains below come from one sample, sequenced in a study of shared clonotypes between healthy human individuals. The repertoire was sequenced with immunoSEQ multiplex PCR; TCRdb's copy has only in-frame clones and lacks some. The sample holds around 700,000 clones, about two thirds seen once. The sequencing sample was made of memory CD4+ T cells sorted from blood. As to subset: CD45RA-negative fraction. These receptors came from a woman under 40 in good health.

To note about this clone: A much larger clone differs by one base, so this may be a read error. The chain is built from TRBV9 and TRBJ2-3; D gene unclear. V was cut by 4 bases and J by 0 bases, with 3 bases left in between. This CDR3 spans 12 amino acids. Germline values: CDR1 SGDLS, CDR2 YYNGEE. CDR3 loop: CASSLSTDTQYF. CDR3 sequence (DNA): TGTGCCAGCAGCCTAAGCACAGATACGCAGTATTTT.

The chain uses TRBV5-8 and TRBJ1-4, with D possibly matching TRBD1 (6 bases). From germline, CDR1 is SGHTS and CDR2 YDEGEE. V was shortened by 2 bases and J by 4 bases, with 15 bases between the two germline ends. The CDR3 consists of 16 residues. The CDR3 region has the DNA TGTGCCAGCAGCTTCGGACAGTCATTCGATAATGAAAAACTGTTTTTT. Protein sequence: CASSFGQSFDNEKLFF.

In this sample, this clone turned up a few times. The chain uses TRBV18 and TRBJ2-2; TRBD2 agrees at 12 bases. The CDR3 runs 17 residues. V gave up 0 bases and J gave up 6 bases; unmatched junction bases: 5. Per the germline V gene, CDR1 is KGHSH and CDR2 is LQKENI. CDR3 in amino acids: CASSPPRLAGVAGELFF. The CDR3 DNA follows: TGTGCCAGCTCACCACCAAGACTAGCGGGAGTGGCCGGGGAGCTGTTTTTT.

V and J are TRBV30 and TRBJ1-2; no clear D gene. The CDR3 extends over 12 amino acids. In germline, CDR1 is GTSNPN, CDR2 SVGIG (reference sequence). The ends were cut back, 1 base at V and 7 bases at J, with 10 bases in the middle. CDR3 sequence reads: CAWSGGSFGYTF. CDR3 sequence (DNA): TGTGCCTGGAGTGGGGGATCGTTTGGCTACACCTTC.

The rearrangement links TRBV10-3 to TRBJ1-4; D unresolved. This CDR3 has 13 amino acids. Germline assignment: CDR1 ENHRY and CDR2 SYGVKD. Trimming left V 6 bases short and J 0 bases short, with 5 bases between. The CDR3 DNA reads TGTGCCATCAGAGACTCAACTAATGAAAAACTGTTTTTT. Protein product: CAIRDSTNEKLFF.

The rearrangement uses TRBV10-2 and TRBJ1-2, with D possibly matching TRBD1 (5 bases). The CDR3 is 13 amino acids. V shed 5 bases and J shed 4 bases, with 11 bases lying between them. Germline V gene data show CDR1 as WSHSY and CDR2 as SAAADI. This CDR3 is CASSTGLSYGYTF. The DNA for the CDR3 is TGCGCCAGCAGTACGGGACTGAGCTATGGCTACACCTTC.

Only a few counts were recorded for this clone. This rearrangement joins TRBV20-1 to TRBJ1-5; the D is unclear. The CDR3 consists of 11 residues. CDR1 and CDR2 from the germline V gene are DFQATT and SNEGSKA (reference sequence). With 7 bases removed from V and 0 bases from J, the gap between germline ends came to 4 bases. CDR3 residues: CSVGSNQPQHF. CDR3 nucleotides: TGCAGTGTTGGTAGCAATCAGCCCCAGCATTTT.

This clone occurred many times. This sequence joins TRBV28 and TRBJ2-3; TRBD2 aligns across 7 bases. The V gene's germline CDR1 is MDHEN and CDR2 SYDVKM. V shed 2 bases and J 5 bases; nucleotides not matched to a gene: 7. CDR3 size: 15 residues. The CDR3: CASSLPGGPRDTQYF. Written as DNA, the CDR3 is TGTGCCAGCAGTTTACCGGGAGGACCCAGAGATACGCAGTATTTT.

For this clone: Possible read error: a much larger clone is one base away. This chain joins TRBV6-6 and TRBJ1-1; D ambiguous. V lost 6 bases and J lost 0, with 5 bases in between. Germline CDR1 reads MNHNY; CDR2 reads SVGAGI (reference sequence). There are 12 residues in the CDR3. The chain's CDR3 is CASRTLNTEAFF. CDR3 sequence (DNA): TGTGCCAGCAGGACATTGAACACTGAAGCTTTCTTT.

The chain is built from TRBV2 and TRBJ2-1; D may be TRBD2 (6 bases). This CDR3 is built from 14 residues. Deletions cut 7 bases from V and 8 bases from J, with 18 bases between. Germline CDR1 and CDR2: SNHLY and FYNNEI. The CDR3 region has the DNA TGTGCCAGCATGTTGGGTAGCGGCGTCGATGAGCAGTTCTTC. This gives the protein CASMLGSGVDEQFF.

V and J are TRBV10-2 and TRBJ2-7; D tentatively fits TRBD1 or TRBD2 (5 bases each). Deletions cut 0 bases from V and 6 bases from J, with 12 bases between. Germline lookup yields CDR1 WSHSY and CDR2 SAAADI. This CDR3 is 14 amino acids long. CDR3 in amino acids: CASSESAGALEQYF. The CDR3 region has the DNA TGCGCCAGCAGTGAGTCCGCCGGGGCTCTCGAGCAGTACTTC.

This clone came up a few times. The CDR3 DNA reads as TGTGCCAGCAGCTTCGTGGGGGGATCGGCCTACGAGCAGTACTTC. Amino acid sequence: CASSFVGGSAYEQYF. The V and J genes are TRBV28 and TRBJ2-7; D is perhaps TRBD2 (6 bases). CDR3 length: 15 amino acids. Germline assignment: CDR1 MDHEN and CDR2 SYDVKM. Trimming shortened V by 6 bases and J by 2 bases, and 17 bases separated the two germline ends.

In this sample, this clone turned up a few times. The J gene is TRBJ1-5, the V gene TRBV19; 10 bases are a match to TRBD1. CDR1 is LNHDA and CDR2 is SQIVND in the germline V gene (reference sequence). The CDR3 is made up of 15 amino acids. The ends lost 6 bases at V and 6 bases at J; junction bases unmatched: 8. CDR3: CASRWGTGAGQPQHF. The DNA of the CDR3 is TGTGCCAGTAGATGGGGGACAGGGGCTGGTCAGCCCCAGCATTTT.

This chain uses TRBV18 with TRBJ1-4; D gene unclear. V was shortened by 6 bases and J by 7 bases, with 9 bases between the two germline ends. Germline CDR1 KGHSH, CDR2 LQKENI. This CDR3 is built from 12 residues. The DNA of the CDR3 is TGTGCCAGCTCCCCTCTCGGTGAAAAACTGTTTTTT. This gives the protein CASSPLGEKLFF.

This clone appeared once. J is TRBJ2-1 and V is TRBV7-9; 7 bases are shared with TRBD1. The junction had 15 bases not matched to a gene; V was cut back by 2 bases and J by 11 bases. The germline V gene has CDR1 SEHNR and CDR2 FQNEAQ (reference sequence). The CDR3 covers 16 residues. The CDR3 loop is CASSLKGAESSVKQFF. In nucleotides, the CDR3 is TGTGCCAGCAGCTTAAAGGGGGCGGAATCGTCGGTTAAGCAGTTCTTC.

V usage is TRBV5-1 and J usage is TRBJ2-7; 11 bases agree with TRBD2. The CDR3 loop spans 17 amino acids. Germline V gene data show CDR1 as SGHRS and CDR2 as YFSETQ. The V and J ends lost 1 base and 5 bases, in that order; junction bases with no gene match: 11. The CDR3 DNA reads TGCGCCAGCAGCTTGCAACGGGTAGCGGGAGGGCCAAACGAGCAGTACTTC. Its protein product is CASSLQRVAGGPNEQYF.

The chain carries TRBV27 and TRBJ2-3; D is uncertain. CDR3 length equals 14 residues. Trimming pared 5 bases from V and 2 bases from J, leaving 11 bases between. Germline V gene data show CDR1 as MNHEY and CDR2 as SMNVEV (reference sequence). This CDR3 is CASSDEMNTDTQYF. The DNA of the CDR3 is TGTGCCAGCAGTGACGAGATGAACACAGATACGCAGTATTTT.

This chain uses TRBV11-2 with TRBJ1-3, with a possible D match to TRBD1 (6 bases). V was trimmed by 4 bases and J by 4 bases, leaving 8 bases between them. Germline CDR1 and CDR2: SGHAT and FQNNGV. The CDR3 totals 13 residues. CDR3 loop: CASSSQGGNTIYF. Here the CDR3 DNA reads TGTGCCAGCAGCTCCCAGGGGGGAAACACCATATATTTT.

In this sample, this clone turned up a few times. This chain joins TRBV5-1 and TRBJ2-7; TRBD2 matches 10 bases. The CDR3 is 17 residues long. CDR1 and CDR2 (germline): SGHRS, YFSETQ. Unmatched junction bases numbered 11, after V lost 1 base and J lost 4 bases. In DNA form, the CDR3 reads TGCGCCAGCAGCTTGTCGTGGACTAGCGGAAAAATATACGAGCAGTACTTC. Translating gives CASSLSWTSGKIYEQYF.

Here the CDR3 reads CASSLIETQYF. CDR3 DNA: TGTGCCAGCAGTTTGATTGAGACCCAGTACTTC. This rearrangement joins TRBV28 to TRBJ2-5; D is undetermined. This CDR3 is 11 amino acids long. With 3 bases removed from V and 5 bases from J, the gap between germline ends came to 4 bases. The germline V gene has CDR1 MDHEN and CDR2 SYDVKM.

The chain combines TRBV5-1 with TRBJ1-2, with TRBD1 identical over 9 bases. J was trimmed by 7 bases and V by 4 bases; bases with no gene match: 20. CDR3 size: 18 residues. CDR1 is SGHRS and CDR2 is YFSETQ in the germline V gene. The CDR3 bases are TGCGCCAGCAGCCCCAGAGGGGACAGGGTAATCCTTGTGGCTGGCTACACCTTC. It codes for CASSPRGDRVILVAGYTF. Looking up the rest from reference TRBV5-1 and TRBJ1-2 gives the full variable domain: KAGVTQTPRYLIKTRGQQVTLSCSPISGHRSVSWYQQTPGQGLQFLFEYFSETQRNKGNFPGRFSGRQFSNSRSEMNVSTLELGDSALYLCASSPRGDRVILVAGYTFGSGTRLTVV.

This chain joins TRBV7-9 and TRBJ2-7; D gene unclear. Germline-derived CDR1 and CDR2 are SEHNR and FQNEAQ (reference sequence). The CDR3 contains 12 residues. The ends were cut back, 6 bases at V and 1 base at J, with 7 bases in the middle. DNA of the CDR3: TGTGCCAGCAGGAAAGGGTCCTACGAGCAGTACTTC. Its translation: CASRKGSYEQYF.

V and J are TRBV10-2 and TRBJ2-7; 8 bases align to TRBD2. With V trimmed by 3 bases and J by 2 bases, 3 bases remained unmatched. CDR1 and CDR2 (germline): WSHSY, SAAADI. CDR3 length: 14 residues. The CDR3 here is CASSDRAGAYEQYF. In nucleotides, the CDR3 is TGCGCCAGCAGTGACCGAGCGGGAGCCTACGAGCAGTACTTC.

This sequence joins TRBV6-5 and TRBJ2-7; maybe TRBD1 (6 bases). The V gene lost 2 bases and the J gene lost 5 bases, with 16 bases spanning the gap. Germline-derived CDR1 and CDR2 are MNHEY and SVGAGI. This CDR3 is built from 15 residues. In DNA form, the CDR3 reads TGTGCCAGCAGTTACGGGGGCGCCTATATCAACGAGCAGTACTTC. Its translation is CASSYGGAYINEQYF.

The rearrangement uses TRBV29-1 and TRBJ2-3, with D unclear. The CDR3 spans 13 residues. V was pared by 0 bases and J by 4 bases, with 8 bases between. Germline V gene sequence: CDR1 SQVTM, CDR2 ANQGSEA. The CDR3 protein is CSVEDRPADTQYF. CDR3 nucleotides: TGCAGCGTTGAAGATCGGCCAGCAGATACGCAGTATTTT.

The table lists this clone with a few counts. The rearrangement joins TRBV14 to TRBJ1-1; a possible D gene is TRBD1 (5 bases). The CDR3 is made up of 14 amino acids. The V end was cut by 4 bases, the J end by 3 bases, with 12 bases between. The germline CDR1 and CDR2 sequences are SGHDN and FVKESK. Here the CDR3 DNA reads TGTGCCAGCAGCCCGTATGGCAGGGACACTGAAGCTTTCTTT. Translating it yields CASSPYGRDTEAFF.

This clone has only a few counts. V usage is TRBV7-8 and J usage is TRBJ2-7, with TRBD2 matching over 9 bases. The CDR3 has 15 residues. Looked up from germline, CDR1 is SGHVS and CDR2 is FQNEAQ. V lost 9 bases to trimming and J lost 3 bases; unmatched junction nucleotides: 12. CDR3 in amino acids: CASRREREAIYEQYF. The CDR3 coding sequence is TGTGCCAGTCGGCGTGAGCGGGAGGCGATCTACGAGCAGTACTTC.

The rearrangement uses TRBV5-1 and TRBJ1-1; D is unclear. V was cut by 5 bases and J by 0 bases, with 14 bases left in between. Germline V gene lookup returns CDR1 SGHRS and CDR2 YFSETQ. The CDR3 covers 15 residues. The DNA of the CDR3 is TGCGCCAGCAGAATGGACTCGACCATGAACACTGAAGCTTTCTTT. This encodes CASRMDSTMNTEAFF.

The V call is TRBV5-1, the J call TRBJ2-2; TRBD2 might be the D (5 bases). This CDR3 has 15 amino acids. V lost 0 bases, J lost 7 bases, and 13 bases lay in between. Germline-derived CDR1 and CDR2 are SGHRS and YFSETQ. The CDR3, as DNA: TGCGCCAGCAGCTTGGGGGGAGCGACCGGCGGGGAGCTGTTTTTT. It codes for CASSLGGATGGELFF.

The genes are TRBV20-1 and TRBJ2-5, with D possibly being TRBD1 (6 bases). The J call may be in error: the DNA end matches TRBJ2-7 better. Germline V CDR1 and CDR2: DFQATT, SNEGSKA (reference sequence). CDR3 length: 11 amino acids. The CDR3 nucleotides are TGCGGACCACTAGGGGGTGGCGAGCAGTACTTC. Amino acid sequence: CGPLGGGEQYF.